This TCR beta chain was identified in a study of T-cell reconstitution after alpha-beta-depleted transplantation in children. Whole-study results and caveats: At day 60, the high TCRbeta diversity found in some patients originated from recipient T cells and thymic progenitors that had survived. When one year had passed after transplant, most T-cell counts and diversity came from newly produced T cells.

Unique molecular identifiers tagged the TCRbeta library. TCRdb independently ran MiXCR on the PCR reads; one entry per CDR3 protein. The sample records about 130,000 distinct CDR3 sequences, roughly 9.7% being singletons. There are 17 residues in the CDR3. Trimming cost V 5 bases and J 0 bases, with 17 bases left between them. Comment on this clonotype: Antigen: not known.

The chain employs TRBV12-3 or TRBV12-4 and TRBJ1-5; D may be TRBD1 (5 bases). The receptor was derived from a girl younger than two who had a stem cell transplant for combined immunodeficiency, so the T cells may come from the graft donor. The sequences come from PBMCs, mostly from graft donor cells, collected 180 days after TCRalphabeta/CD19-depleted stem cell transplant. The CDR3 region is CASSRGRPGFSNQPQHF. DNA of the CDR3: TGTGCCAGCAGTCGGGGCCGTCCGGGTTTTAGCAATCAGCCCCAGCATTTT.